What follows describes a single T cell receptor (beta chain). This beta chain was picked up by a library intended for alpha chains and is off target, so its count carries little meaning. As to time point: sample taken at primary tumor resection. The authors sequenced whole RNA from tumor, nontumor lung or frozen PBMC without sorting. The donors comprised about 65 untreated early-stage non-small cell lung cancer patients. This entry is derived from a study of spatial heterogeneity in lung cancer. The CDR3 consists of 17 residues. Unmatched junction bases numbered 13, after V lost 2 bases and J lost 2 bases. The germline V gene encodes CDR1 SQVTM and CDR2 ANQGSEA. TCR cDNA molecules were tagged individually, and each one carried a unique molecular identifier. From the 5' RACE reads, TCRdb called clonotypes with MiXCR, one entry per CDR3 protein. Of about 740 distinct CDR3 sequences in the sample, 45% to 60% were seen once.

The V gene is TRBV29-1, the J gene TRBJ2-3, with TRBD2 identical over 7 bases. The specimen comprised PBMCs, sampled at surgery. This receptor was obtained from a female donor with early-stage non-small cell lung cancer. Here the CDR3 reads CSVETAGLFGVTDTQYF. The CDR3 coding sequence is TGCAGCGTTGAAACAGCGGGATTATTCGGCGTCACAGATACGCAGTATTTT.